This TCR beta chain was observed in a study of cytotoxic CD8 clonotypes in ibrutinib-treated CLL. Study overall: The subjects consisted of ten to twelve relapsed/refractory and 15 treatment-naive individuals, with fewer than 18 IGHV unmutated. Regarding the study as a whole: Clonality climbed at ibrutinib response, then dropped toward baseline at progression. Sustained-remission and progressing patients diverged in sampling times. Baseline clonality, above age-matched healthy donor levels, tracked circulating CD8+ T-cell counts.

The protocol was immunoSEQ multiplex PCR, while the TCRdb copy is restricted to in-frame clones and leaves out a portion. The sample gives about 84,000 clones, about 82% of which show up once; under 6% is in the top ten. J lost 4 bases, V lost 5 bases, and 17 bases had no gene match. The CDR3 totals 19 residues. Germline V lookup: CDR1 SGHTA, CDR2 FQGNSA. As to this clone: What it binds is unknown.

The sequence derives from a human donor with chronic lymphocytic leukemia. V gene TRBV7-2 combines with J gene TRBJ2-7; the match to TRBD2 covers 13 bases. This specimen was PBMCs, taken before ibrutinib treatment. The CDR3 DNA reads as TGTGCCAGCAGCGTATCTTTCACCGGACTAGCGGGAGTCGGGTACGAGCAGTACTTC. This gives the protein CASSVSFTGLAGVGYEQYF.